The clone carrying this T cell receptor beta chain appeared many times. As yet, its antigen is unknown. These data are taken from a study of T cell repertoires in cytomegalovirus infection. TCRdb redid the calling of the reads with MiXCR, one entry per CDR3 protein. The sample yields fewer than 350,000 distinct CDR3 sequences, more than 8% seen once. V lost 1 base and J lost 3, with 13 bases in between. Germline assignment: CDR1 SGHTA and CDR2 FQGNSA. The CDR3 is 16 amino acids. Study conclusions and caveats: The ex vivo response was dominated by HLA-C-restricted CMV-specific TCR beta clonotypes.

Sequenced input: PBMCs. The chain employs TRBV7-2 and TRBJ1-5, with D perhaps TRBD1 (5 bases). This sequence originates from a human donor in good health (CMV status not recorded). Some clones in this sample may be carry-over from other donors' samples. DNA of the CDR3: TGTGCCAGCAGCTTAGGTTACGGGGGGGACAATCAGCCCCAGCATTTT. It specifies CASSLGYGGDNQPQHF.